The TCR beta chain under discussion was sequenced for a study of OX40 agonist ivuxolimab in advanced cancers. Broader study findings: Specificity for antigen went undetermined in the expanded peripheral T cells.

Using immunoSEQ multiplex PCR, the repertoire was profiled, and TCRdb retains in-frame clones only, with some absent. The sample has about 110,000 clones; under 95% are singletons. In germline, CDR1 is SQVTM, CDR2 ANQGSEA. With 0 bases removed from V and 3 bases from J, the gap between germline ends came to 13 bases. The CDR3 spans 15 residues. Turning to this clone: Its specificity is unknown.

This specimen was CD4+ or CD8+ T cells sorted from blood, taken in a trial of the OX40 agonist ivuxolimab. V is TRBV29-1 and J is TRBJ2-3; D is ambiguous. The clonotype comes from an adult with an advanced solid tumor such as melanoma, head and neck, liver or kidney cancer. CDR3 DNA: TGCAGCGTTGAAGATACGAATCCCGGTACAGATACGCAGTATTTT. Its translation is CSVEDTNPGTDTQYF.